This T cell receptor beta chain emerged from a study of shared clonotypes between healthy human individuals. Researchers ran the assay at a deep level. Assay used: immunoSEQ multiplex PCR; TCRdb lists only in-frame clones, some missing. The sample holds over 2 million clones, 85% to 95% seen once. The CDR3 is made up of 15 amino acids. CDR1 is MNHEY and CDR2 is SVGAGI in the germline V gene. The TCR comes from a man aged 18 to 30 in good health. Some clones in this sample may be carry-over from other donors' samples. The chain recombines TRBV6-5 with TRBJ2-5, with TRBD1 identical over 9 bases. The DNA end is more similar to TRBJ2-7, so the J call may be wrong. Sequencing was performed on naive CD4+ T cells from PBMCs. Noted subset: CD45RA+ positively selected. In DNA, the CDR3 is TGTGCCAGCAGTTACTCCCGGGACAGGGTCTACGAGCAGTACTTC. Protein product: CASSYSRDRVYEQYF.